The sequence of this T cell receptor beta chain was determined in a study of T cells in Graves' hyperthyroidism and ophthalmopathy. This clonotype was recorded at least ten times. TCR beta CDR3 regions were amplified from RNA transcripts. The study used the HTBI primer set for a first-round RT-PCR of the TCR CDR3. Each CDR3 protein gets one entry after TCRdb re-called the multiplex PCR reads with MiXCR. The sample shows hundreds of thousands of distinct CDR3 sequences, over 12% of them seen only once. The TCR sequence derives from a woman in her 40s with Graves' ophthalmopathy. Sequencing input: blood.

The CDR3 protein is CSAHSGRSFYEQYF. Written as DNA, the CDR3 is TGCAGTGCTCATAGCGGGAGGAGTTTCTACGAGCAGTACTTC. The rearrangement uses TRBV20-1 and TRBJ2-7; 10 nucleotides align to TRBD2. The CDR3 loop spans 14 amino acids. The germline V gene encodes CDR1 DFQATT and CDR2 SNEGSKA (reference sequence). The V and J ends lost 5 bases and 3 bases, in that order; junction bases with no gene match: 7.